This entry lists 19 T cell receptor beta chains sequenced from one sample in a study of T cell responses to AZD1222 COVID-19 vaccine. Using immunoSEQ multiplex PCR, the repertoire was profiled, and TCRdb retains in-frame clones only, with some absent. The sample shows about 200,000 clones, approximately 95% of them seen only once. The sample consisted of peripheral blood, taken 28 days after the second AZD1222 dose. Receptors were obtained from an adult who received the AZD1222 COVID-19 vaccine.

This sequence joins TRBV4-2 and TRBJ1-1, with a weak D call TRBD1 (5 bases). Per the germline V gene, CDR1 is LGHNA and CDR2 is YNFKEQ. CDR3 length: 14 residues. Trimming shortened V by 4 bases and J by 4 bases, and 13 bases separated the two germline ends. In DNA form, the CDR3 reads TGTGCCAGCAGCCGCGGGGGGGTGAGCACTGAAGCTTTCTTT. As protein: CASSRGGVSTEAFF.

The chain uses TRBV4-3 and TRBJ1-1, with D maybe TRBD1 (6 bases). From germline, CDR1 is LGHNA and CDR2 YSLEER. V dropped 6 bases and J dropped 0 bases, with 8 bases sitting between them. This CDR3 comprises 13 residues. CDR3 coding DNA: TGCGCCAGCAGTACAGGGCTGAACACTGAAGCTTTCTTT. Its protein product is CASSTGLNTEAFF.

DNA of the CDR3: TGCGCCAGCAGCCAAGAGTTCAGGACAGGGGGGTCACCCCTCCACTTT. Protein: CASSQEFRTGGSPLHF. This chain uses TRBV4-1 with TRBJ1-6; TRBD1 agrees at 10 bases. CDR3 length: 16 residues. The germline gives CDR1 MGHRA, CDR2 YSYEKL. Unmatched junction bases numbered 6, after V lost 0 bases and J lost 10 bases.

The V call is TRBV6-5, the J call TRBJ1-2, with 9 bases fitting TRBD1. V was pared by 6 bases and J by 2 bases, with 1 base of the junction left unmatched. The germline V gene encodes CDR1 MNHEY and CDR2 SVGAGI. This CDR3 contains 13 residues. CDR3 loop: CASRDRGNYGYTF. CDR3 nucleotides: TGTGCCAGCAGGGACAGGGGAAACTATGGCTACACCTTC.

This clone was detected a few times. The chain is built from TRBV5-1 and TRBJ1-3, with 11 bases identical to TRBD1. V gave up 4 bases and J gave up 0 bases; unmatched junction bases: 6. CDR3 length: 17 amino acids. Per germline, CDR1 SGHRS and CDR2 YFSETQ. CDR3 protein: CASSPRTGGISGNTIYF. CDR3 DNA sequence: TGCGCCAGCAGCCCACGGACAGGGGGCATCTCTGGAAACACCATATATTTT. The variable domain in full, completed from reference TRBV5-1 and TRBJ1-3, reads KAGVTQTPRYLIKTRGQQVTLSCSPISGHRSVSWYQQTPGQGLQFLFEYFSETQRNKGNFPGRFSGRQFSNSRSEMNVSTLELGDSALYLCASSPRTGGISGNTIYFGEGSWLTVV.

This chain links TRBV5-6 with TRBJ1-5; TRBD1 is a possible D gene (5 bases). The CDR3 length is 16 residues. Germline assignment: CDR1 SGHDT and CDR2 YYEEEE. Trimming took 0 bases from V and 0 from J, leaving 10 bases between them. This CDR3 is CASSLGWGNSNQPQHF. In DNA form, the CDR3 reads TGTGCCAGCAGCTTGGGATGGGGGAATAGCAATCAGCCCCAGCATTTT.

This chain connects TRBV27 to TRBJ2-7; 14 positions match TRBD2. Germline assignment: CDR1 MNHEY and CDR2 SMNVEV (reference sequence). This CDR3 has 17 amino acids. With V trimmed by 6 bases and J by 0 bases, 7 bases remained unmatched. The CDR3 loop reads CASSRTSGGLTSYEQYF. CDR3 coding DNA: TGTGCCAGCAGCCGGACTAGCGGGGGGCTCACCTCCTACGAGCAGTACTTC.

This chain joins TRBV29-1 and TRBJ2-7; the D gene could be TRBD1 or TRBD2 (5 bases each). V gave up 1 base and J gave up 2 bases, with 6 bases separating them. Looked up from germline, CDR1 is SQVTM and CDR2 is ANQGSEA. The CDR3 runs to 12 residues. CDR3: CSVEGGTYEQYF. CDR3 nucleotide sequence: TGCAGCGTTGAAGGGGGGACCTACGAGCAGTACTTC.

V is TRBV6-6 and J is TRBJ2-1; tentatively, D is TRBD1 or TRBD2 (5 bases each). Germline CDR1 MNHNY, CDR2 SVGAGI (reference sequence). V gave up 10 bases and J gave up 8 bases, with 15 bases separating them. The CDR3 is made up of 12 amino acids. The CDR3 coding sequence is TGTGCCACCTCAGAGGGGCGGGATGAGCAGTTCTTC. It specifies CATSEGRDEQFF.

J is TRBJ1-5 and V is TRBV6-6; no reliable D call. The CDR3 is 12 amino acids. Germline CDR1 and CDR2: MNHNY and SVGAGI (reference sequence). V dropped 5 bases and J dropped 8 bases, with 10 bases sitting between them. CDR3 bases: TGTGCCAGCAGTCTCCCGGGCGAGCCCCAGCATTTT. Protein product: CASSLPGEPQHF.

The chain links TRBV7-3 to TRBJ2-6, with 9 bases aligning to TRBD1. With 2 bases clipped from V and 2 bases from J, the junction kept 16 bases outside the gene matches. This CDR3 is 21 amino acids long. CDR1 is SGHTA and CDR2 is FQGTGA in the germline V gene. CDR3 residues: CASSLVVGVGTGLPGANVLTF. The CDR3 DNA is TGTGCCAGCAGCTTAGTGGTCGGGGTGGGGACAGGGCTTCCTGGGGCCAACGTCCTGACTTTC.

The chain links TRBV6-2 or TRBV6-3 to TRBJ2-3; D gene ambiguous. CDR1 is MNHEY and CDR2 is SVGEGT in the germline V gene. The length of the CDR3 is 11 residues. V was pared by 5 bases and J by 5 bases, with 5 bases between. CDR3 nucleotides: TGTGCCAGCAGTCGACTAGATACGCAGTATTTT. Its protein product is CASSRLDTQYF.

This clone was counted between two and nine times. The chain carries TRBV29-1 and TRBJ1-1, with a weak D call TRBD1 (6 bases). The CDR3 extends over 12 amino acids. Germline lookup yields CDR1 SQVTM and CDR2 ANQGSEA. The V and J ends lost 7 bases and 1 base respectively, with 10 bases between them. For the CDR3, the DNA is TGCAGCGCCGGACAGCAGAACACTGAAGCTTTCTTT. This encodes CSAGQQNTEAFF.

This sequence joins TRBV11-2 and TRBJ1-2; D unresolved. The CDR3 length is 15 residues. The ends were cut back, 6 bases at V and 3 bases at J, with 17 bases in the middle. Germline V CDR1 and CDR2: SGHAT, FQNNGV. In nucleotides, the CDR3 is TGTGCCAGCAGAGACCCGGGGTCCCTACACTATGGCTACACCTTC. It is translated as CASRDPGSLHYGYTF.

The DNA of the CDR3 is TGTGCCAGCAGTCCTCGAACCGACTCTTACAATGAGCAGTTCTTC. This codes for CASSPRTDSYNEQFF. The V call is TRBV7-2, the J call TRBJ2-1; D uncertain. Trimming pared 6 bases from V and 4 bases from J, leaving 16 bases between. The CDR3 is 15 amino acids. The germline V gene encodes CDR1 SGHTA and CDR2 FQGNSA.

This clone was seen a few times. The chain carries TRBV12-3 or TRBV12-4 and TRBJ1-1; D gene uncertain. V shed 8 bases and J shed 5 bases, with 15 bases lying between them. The CDR3 totals 13 residues. CDR3 in DNA: TGTGCCAGCCTCCGTAGGCTGGGGACTGAAGCTTTCTTT. Its protein product is CASLRRLGTEAFF.

This clone has only one observation. V is TRBV28 and J is TRBJ1-5; 10 bases match TRBD1. The ends lost 6 bases at V and 1 base at J; junction bases unmatched: 9. This CDR3 comprises 17 residues. The germline V gene encodes CDR1 MDHEN and CDR2 SYDVKM. The CDR3 sequence is CASRPDRGDGSNQPQHF. CDR3 nucleotides: TGTGCCAGCAGGCCGGACAGGGGGGACGGGAGCAATCAGCCCCAGCATTTT.

The V and J genes are TRBV6-2 or TRBV6-3 and TRBJ2-7; 7 positions match TRBD1. CDR1 and CDR2 (germline): MNHEY, SVGEGT. J gave up 1 base and V 6 bases, and 3 bases lay outside the gene matches. This CDR3 has 13 residues. CDR3 coding DNA: TGTGCCAGCAGCAGACAGGGTTCCTACGAGCAGTACTTC. This encodes CASSRQGSYEQYF.

This rearrangement joins TRBV7-8 to TRBJ1-1; D gene ambiguous. The germline V and J ends were trimmed by 8 bases and 1 base, with 8 bases remaining between them. The germline CDR1 and CDR2 sequences are SGHVS and FQNEAQ. The CDR3 has 12 residues. CDR3 bases: TGTGCCAGCGGAACGGGGAACACTGAAGCTTTCTTT. This codes for CASGTGNTEAFF.